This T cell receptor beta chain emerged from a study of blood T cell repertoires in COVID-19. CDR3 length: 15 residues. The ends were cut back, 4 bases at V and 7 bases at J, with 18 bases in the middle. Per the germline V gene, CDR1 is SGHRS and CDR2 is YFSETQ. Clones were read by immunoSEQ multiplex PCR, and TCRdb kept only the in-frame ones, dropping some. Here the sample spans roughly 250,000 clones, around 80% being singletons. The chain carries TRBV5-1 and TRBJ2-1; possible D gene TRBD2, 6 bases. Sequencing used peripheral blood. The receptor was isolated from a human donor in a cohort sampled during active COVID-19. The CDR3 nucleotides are TGCGCCAGCAGCCCTTACGGATTGGAGGGAAATGAGCAGTTCTTC. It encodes CASSPYGLEGNEQFF.